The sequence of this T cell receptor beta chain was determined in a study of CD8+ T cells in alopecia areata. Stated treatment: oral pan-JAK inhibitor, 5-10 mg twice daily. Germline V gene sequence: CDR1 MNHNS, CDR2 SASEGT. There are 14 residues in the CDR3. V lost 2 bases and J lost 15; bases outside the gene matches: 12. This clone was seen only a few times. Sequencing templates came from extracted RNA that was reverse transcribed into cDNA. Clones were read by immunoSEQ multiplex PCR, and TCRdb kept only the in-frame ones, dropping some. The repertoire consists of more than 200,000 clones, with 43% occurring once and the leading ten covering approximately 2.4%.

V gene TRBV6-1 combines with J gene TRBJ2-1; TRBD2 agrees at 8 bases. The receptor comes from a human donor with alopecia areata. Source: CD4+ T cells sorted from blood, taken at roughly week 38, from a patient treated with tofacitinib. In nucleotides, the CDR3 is TGTGCCAGCAGTGAAAGGGTAGCGGGACGGACGATGTTCTTC. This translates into CASSERVAGRTMFF.